Listed here are 23 T cell receptor beta chains from one sample, sequenced in a study of blood T cell repertoires in COVID-19. Clones were read by immunoSEQ multiplex PCR, and TCRdb kept only the in-frame ones, dropping some. The sample contains about 260,000 clones, around 84% of which appear only once. Sequencing was performed on peripheral blood. The source is a man in his fifties or sixties with acute or convalescent COVID-19.

Only a few counts were recorded for this clone. The chain has TRBV19 and TRBJ1-6; the D is unclear. This CDR3 is built from 20 residues. V lost 3 bases to trimming and J lost 0 bases, with 21 bases between them. Germline V gene lookup returns CDR1 LNHDA and CDR2 SQIVND (reference sequence). In nucleotides, the CDR3 is TGTGCCAGTAGTATCTCGACAAGACGCCTTTTCAGCTCCTATAATTCACCCCTCCACTTT. It encodes CASSISTRRLFSSYNSPLHF.

This clone has a handful of counts. The V call is TRBV6-2 or TRBV6-3, the J call TRBJ1-1; unclear D gene. The CDR3 extends over 17 amino acids. The germline V gene encodes CDR1 MNHEY and CDR2 SVGEGT. V lost 1 base, J lost 0 bases, and 15 bases lay in between. The CDR3 reads CASSYFQAYGMNTEAFF. The CDR3 DNA reads TGTGCCAGCAGTTACTTCCAGGCGTACGGGATGAACACTGAAGCTTTCTTT.

This clone was seen only a few times. This chain's CDR3 is CASARPPSYNEQFF. Here the CDR3 DNA reads TGTGCTAGTGCGAGGCCCCCCTCCTACAATGAGCAGTTCTTC. The J gene is TRBJ2-1, the V gene TRBV12-5; D not resolved. V was shortened by 7 bases and J by 0 bases, with 10 bases between the two germline ends. In germline, CDR1 is LGHNT, CDR2 FRNRAP. This CDR3 region has 14 residues.

This clone has a single count. The V and J genes are TRBV6-2 or TRBV6-3 and TRBJ2-3, with TRBD2 matching over 14 bases. Losses at the gene ends were 4 bases for V and 5 bases for J; bases not matched to a gene: 11. The CDR3 loop spans 18 amino acids. The germline V gene encodes CDR1 MNHEY and CDR2 SVGEGT. CDR3 region: CASSSPPRLAGGVDTQYF. The CDR3 nucleotides read TGTGCCAGCAGTTCCCCTCCCCGACTAGCGGGGGGGGTAGATACGCAGTATTTT.

This clone has just one count. The chain recombines TRBV7-8 with TRBJ1-4; 8 nucleotides agree with TRBD1. V lost 1 base to trimming and J lost 5 bases; unmatched junction nucleotides: 0. This CDR3 region has 14 residues. Germline V gives CDR1 SGHVS, CDR2 FQNEAQ. The CDR3 spells CASSLGQGNEKLFF. CDR3 sequence (DNA): TGTGCCAGCAGCTTAGGACAGGGGAATGAAAAACTGTTTTTT. The variable domain in full, with the rest retrieved from reference TRBV7-8 and TRBJ1-4, is GAGVSQSPRYKVAKRGQDVALRCDPISGHVSLFWYQQALGQGPEFLTYFQNEAQLDKSGLPSDRFFAERPEGSVSTLKIQRTQQEDSAVYLCASSLGQGNEKLFFGSGTQLSVL.

This clone appeared a single time. A read error may account for a junction end that differs from germline. The chain combines TRBV4-3 with TRBJ2-7; maybe TRBD2 (5 bases). Germline assignment: CDR1 LGHNA and CDR2 YSLEER. CDR3 length: 13 residues. The CDR3 bases are TGCGCCAGCAGCCAAGAACTTTCCGGGGATAAGAACTTC. It is translated as CASSQELSGDKNF.

This sequence joins TRBV18 and TRBJ2-1, with D possibly matching TRBD1 (5 bases). V lost 3 bases to trimming and J lost 0 bases, with 12 bases between them. This CDR3 has 16 residues. Looked up from germline, CDR1 is KGHSH and CDR2 is LQKENI. The CDR3 DNA reads as TGTGCCAGCTCACCGGGGCAGATGAGCTCCTACAATGAGCAGTTCTTC. It translates to CASSPGQMSSYNEQFF.

The gene calls are TRBV11-2 and TRBJ1-2; TRBD1 matches at 7 bases. Germline V gives CDR1 SGHAT, CDR2 FQNNGV. There are 13 residues in the CDR3. Trimming cost V 5 bases and J 2 bases; bases outside gene matches: 2. DNA for the CDR3: TGTGCCAGCAGCCCGGGACAGAACTATGGCTACACCTTC. The encoded protein is CASSPGQNYGYTF.

V is TRBV6-2 or TRBV6-3 and J is TRBJ1-1; TRBD1 matches 11 bases. V shed 5 bases, J shed 11 bases, and the junction held 4 bases outside the gene matches. Germline CDR1 and CDR2: MNHEY and SVGEGT. This CDR3 has 12 amino acids. The CDR3 spells CASSLGQGAAFF. CDR3 nucleotide sequence: TGTGCCAGCAGTCTCGGACAGGGGGCGGCTTTCTTT.

CDR3 nucleotides: TGTGCCAGCAGCTCTAGAGCTAGCTCCTACAATGAGCAGTTCTTC. Its protein product is CASSSRASSYNEQFF. The chain combines TRBV7-2 with TRBJ2-1; no firm D call. The germline V and J ends were trimmed by 4 bases and 0 bases, with 10 bases remaining between them. The CDR3 has 15 amino acids. Germline loops: CDR1 SGHTA, CDR2 FQGNSA.

The rearrangement links TRBV3-1 (or the pseudogene TRBV3-2) to TRBJ2-2, with 7 bases matching TRBD1. Germline trimming cut 4 bases from V and 5 bases from J; bases unmatched to any gene: 4. The CDR3 has 14 residues. The germline V gene has CDR1 LGHDT and CDR2 YNNKEL (reference sequence). DNA of the CDR3: TGTGCCAGCAGCCCCTGGACAGGAACCGGGGAGCTGTTTTTT. It translates to CASSPWTGTGELFF.

The rearrangement links TRBV7-9 to TRBJ2-1, with TRBD2 matching over 7 bases. The CDR3 totals 16 residues. Trimming removed 2 bases from V and 9 bases from J; junction bases left unmatched: 13. Germline V gene sequence: CDR1 SEHNR, CDR2 FQNEAQ (reference sequence). CDR3 in DNA: TGTGCCAGCAGCTTACTTGGGGGGGATAAAATTGGTGAGCAGTTCTTC. It encodes CASSLLGGDKIGEQFF. Drawing the rest from reference TRBV7-9 and TRBJ2-1, the complete variable domain is DTGVSQNPRHKITKRGQNVTFRCDPISEHNRLYWYRQTLGQGPEFLTYFQNEAQLEKSRLLSDRFSAERPKGSFSTLEIQRTEQGDSAMYLCASSLLGGDKIGEQFFGPGTRLTVL.

This chain connects TRBV6-5 to TRBJ2-3, with a possible D match to TRBD2 (5 bases). The CDR3 totals 14 residues. Germline V CDR1 and CDR2: MNHEY, SVGAGI. Between the trimmed V and J ends, which lost 5 bases and 1 base, there was a span of 10 bases. CDR3 DNA sequence: TGTGCCAGCAGTCCGGACTCGGGCACAGATACGCAGTATTTT. Amino acid sequence: CASSPDSGTDTQYF.

This clone is a singleton in its sample. This chain joins TRBV7-9 and TRBJ1-1; 7 bases align to TRBD1. The V gene's germline CDR1 is SEHNR and CDR2 FQNEAQ (reference sequence). Trimming at V came to 5 bases and at J to 10 bases, leaving 10 bases not matched to a gene. This CDR3 is 13 amino acids long. CDR3 sequence reads: CASSQGGDIRAFF. The CDR3 nucleotides are TGTGCCAGCAGCCAGGGGGGAGACATTAGAGCTTTCTTT.

The chain links TRBV28 to TRBJ1-6; tentative D call: TRBD1 (5 bases). The germline gives CDR1 MDHEN, CDR2 SYDVKM. V was trimmed by 5 bases and J by 7 bases, leaving 12 bases between them. The CDR3 is made up of 14 amino acids. This CDR3 reads CASSRGLTNSPLHF. In DNA form, the CDR3 reads TGTGCCAGCAGTCGGGGACTGACCAATTCACCCCTCCACTTT.

The chain is built from TRBV10-3 and TRBJ2-1; D is unclear. This CDR3 comprises 12 residues. Germline V gives CDR1 ENHRY, CDR2 SYGVKD. V was clipped by 8 bases and J by 4 bases, with 9 bases between them. In nucleotides, the CDR3 is TGTGCCATCCAGAGCGTTTACAATGAGCAGTTCTTC. Translating gives CAIQSVYNEQFF.

CDR3 residues: CASSLAPSTSGASTDTQYF. CDR3 in DNA: TGTGCCAGCAGCTTAGCGCCCTCGACTAGCGGGGCAAGCACAGATACGCAGTATTTT. The genes are TRBV7-6 and TRBJ2-3; 11 bases are shared with TRBD2. The length of the CDR3 is 19 residues. Germline values: CDR1 SGHVS, CDR2 FNYEAQ. V was pared by 0 bases and J by 0 bases, with 8 bases of the junction left unmatched.

This chain links TRBV9 with TRBJ2-3; 8 bases map to TRBD2. Germline assignment: CDR1 SGDLS and CDR2 YYNGEE. The junction had 13 bases not matched to a gene; V was cut back by 4 bases and J by 3 bases. The CDR3 covers 17 residues. The CDR3: CASSPSGGSGGTDTQYF. The CDR3, as DNA: TGTGCCAGCAGCCCGTCCGGGGGAAGCGGGGGAACAGATACGCAGTATTTT.

Regarding this clone: The sample carries other DNA sequences with the same CDR3. J is TRBJ2-1 and V is TRBV6-6; TRBD2 aligns across 15 bases. The CDR3 totals 16 residues. Trimming took 4 bases from V and 6 from J; bases not matched to a gene: 4. Germline lookup yields CDR1 MNHNY and CDR2 SVGAGI (reference sequence). The CDR3 DNA follows: TGTGCCAGCAGTTTCCGGACTAGCGGGGGGGCCAATGAGCAGTTCTTC. Its protein product is CASSFRTSGGANEQFF.

This clone has a single count. This rearrangement joins TRBV11-2 to TRBJ2-5; 10 bases line up with TRBD2. Per the germline V gene, CDR1 is SGHAT and CDR2 is FQNNGV. The V gene end was trimmed by 3 bases and the J gene end by 3 bases; junction bases not matched to a gene: 7. This CDR3 contains 16 residues. The chain's CDR3 is CASSFSSGGREETQYF. The DNA of the CDR3 is TGTGCCAGCAGCTTTTCTAGCGGGGGTCGGGAAGAGACCCAGTACTTC.

The CDR3 sequence is CASSFFGRANTGELFF. The CDR3 nucleotides are TGTGCCAGCAGTTTCTTCGGCAGGGCGAACACCGGGGAGCTGTTTTTT. V gene TRBV27 combines with J gene TRBJ2-2; a weak D match, TRBD1 (5 bases). The V end was cut by 3 bases, the J end by 0 bases, with 11 bases between. CDR1 and CDR2 from the germline V gene are MNHEY and SMNVEV (reference sequence). The CDR3 loop spans 16 amino acids.

The chain combines TRBV29-1 with TRBJ2-7, with TRBD1 matching over 7 bases. CDR1 and CDR2 (germline): SQVTM, ANQGSEA. The CDR3 extends over 13 amino acids. The trim removed 4 bases at V and 2 bases at J, leaving 5 bases unmatched. The CDR3 protein is CSVGDRGTYEQYF. CDR3 coding DNA: TGCAGCGTTGGGGACAGAGGAACCTACGAGCAGTACTTC.

The table lists this clone with a count of one. The V call is TRBV11-1, the J call TRBJ1-1, with TRBD1 matching over 8 bases. Germline CDR1 is SGHAT and CDR2 is FQDESV (reference sequence). V dropped 1 base and J dropped 8; count of bases not matched to a gene: 6. The CDR3 loop spans 14 amino acids. The CDR3 region is CASSLEGQGTEAFF. In DNA, the CDR3 is TGTGCCAGCAGCTTAGAAGGACAGGGCACGGAAGCTTTCTTT. Full variable domain (remainder filled in from reference TRBV11-1 and TRBJ1-1): EAEVAQSPRYKITEKSQAVAFWCDPISGHATLYWYRQILGQGPELLVQFQDESVVDDSQLPKDRFSAERLKGVDSTLKIQPAELGDSAMYLCASSLEGQGTEAFFGQGTRLTVV.